This TCR beta chain was retrieved from a study of blood T cell repertoires in COVID-19. TCRdb keeps only in-frame clones here, not all; method: immunoSEQ multiplex PCR. The table includes hundreds of thousands of clones, around 90% detected once. Looked up from germline, CDR1 is SGHRS and CDR2 is YFSETQ. Trimming took 1 base from V and 3 from J, leaving 11 bases between them. The CDR3 has 14 amino acids. The sample consisted of PBMCs or T cells enriched from blood (not recorded which). The chain links TRBV5-1 to TRBJ2-7, with TRBD1 as a possible D gene (6 bases). The sequence was obtained from a man aged 60 to 75 who had recovered from COVID-19. As DNA, the CDR3 is TGCGCCAGCAGCTTGTTACAGGGCCTCTACGAGCAGTACTTC. Protein product: CASSLLQGLYEQYF.